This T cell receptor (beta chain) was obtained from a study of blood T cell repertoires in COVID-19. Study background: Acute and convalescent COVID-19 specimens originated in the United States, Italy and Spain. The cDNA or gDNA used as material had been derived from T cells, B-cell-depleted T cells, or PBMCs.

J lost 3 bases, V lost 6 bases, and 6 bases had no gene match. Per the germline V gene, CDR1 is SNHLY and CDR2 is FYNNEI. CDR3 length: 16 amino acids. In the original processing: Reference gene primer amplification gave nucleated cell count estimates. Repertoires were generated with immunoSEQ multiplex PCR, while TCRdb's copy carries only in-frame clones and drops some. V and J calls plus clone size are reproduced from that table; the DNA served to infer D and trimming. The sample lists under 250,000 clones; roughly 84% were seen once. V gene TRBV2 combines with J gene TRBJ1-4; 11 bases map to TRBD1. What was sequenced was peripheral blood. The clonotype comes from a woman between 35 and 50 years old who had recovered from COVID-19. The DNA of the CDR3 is TGTGCCAGCAGGGTTGGACAGGGGGCGGCTAATGAAAAACTGTTTTTT. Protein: CASRVGQGAANEKLFF.